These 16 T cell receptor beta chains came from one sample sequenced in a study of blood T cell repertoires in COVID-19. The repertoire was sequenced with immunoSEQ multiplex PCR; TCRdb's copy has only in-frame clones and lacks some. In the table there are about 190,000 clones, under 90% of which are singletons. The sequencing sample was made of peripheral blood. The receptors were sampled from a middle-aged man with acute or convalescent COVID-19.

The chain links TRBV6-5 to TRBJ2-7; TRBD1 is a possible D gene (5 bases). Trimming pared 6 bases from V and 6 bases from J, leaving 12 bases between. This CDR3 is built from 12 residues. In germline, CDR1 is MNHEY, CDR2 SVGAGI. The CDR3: CASRLGVGEQYF. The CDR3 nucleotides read TGTGCCAGCAGGTTAGGGGTGGGCGAGCAGTACTTC.

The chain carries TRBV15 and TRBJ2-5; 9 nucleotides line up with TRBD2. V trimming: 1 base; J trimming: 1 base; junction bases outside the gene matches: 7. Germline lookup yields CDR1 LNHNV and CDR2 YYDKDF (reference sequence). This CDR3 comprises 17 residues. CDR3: CATSRVNGRGGQETQYF. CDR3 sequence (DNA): TGTGCCACCAGCAGAGTAAATGGGCGGGGGGGCCAAGAGACCCAGTACTTC.

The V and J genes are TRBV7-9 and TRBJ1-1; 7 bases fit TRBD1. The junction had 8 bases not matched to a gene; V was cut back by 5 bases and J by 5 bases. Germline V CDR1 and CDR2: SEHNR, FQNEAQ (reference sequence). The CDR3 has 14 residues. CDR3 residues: CASSPTGFRTEAFF. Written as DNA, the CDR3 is TGTGCCAGCAGCCCGACAGGGTTCAGAACTGAAGCTTTCTTT.

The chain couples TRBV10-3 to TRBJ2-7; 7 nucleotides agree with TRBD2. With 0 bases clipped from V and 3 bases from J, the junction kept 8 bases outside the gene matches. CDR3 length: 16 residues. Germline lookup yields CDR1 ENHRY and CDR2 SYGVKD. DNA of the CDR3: TGTGCCATCAGTGAGTCGACGGGGGGTTTCGTCTACGAGCAGTACTTC. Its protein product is CAISESTGGFVYEQYF.

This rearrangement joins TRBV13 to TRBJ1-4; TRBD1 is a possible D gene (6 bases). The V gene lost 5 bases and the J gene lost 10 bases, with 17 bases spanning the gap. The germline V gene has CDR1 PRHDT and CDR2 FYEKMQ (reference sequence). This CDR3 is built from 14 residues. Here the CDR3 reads CASSPRTAPGKLFF. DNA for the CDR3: TGTGCCAGCAGCCCCCGGACAGCCCCCGGAAAACTGTTTTTT.

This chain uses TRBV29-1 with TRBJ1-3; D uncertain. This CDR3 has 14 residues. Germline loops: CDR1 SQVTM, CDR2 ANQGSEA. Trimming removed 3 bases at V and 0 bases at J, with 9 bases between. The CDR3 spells CSVDAGSSGNTIYF. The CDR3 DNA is TGCAGCGTTGACGCAGGTAGCTCTGGAAACACCATATATTTT.

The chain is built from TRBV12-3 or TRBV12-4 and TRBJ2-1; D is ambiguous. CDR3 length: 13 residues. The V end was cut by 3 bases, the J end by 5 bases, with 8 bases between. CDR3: CASSLPSDNEQFF. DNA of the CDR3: TGTGCCAGCAGTTTGCCCAGCGACAATGAGCAGTTCTTC.

CDR3 DNA: TGTGCCAGCAACCGCAGGGGGCGCGGGAATGAAAAACTGTTTTTT. Amino acid sequence: CASNRRGRGNEKLFF. V gene TRBV28 combines with J gene TRBJ1-4, with 8 positions matching TRBD1. The germline gives CDR1 MDHEN, CDR2 SYDVKM. Trimming removed 7 bases from V and 5 bases from J; junction bases left unmatched: 9. This CDR3 has 15 amino acids.

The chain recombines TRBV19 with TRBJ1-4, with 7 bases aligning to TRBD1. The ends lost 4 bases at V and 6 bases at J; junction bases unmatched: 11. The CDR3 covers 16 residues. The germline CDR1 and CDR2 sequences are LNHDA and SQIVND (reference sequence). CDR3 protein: CASSRAIGTAHEKLFF. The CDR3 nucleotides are TGTGCCAGTAGTAGAGCAATCGGGACAGCCCATGAAAAACTGTTTTTT. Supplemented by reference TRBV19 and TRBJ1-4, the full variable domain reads DGGITQSPKYLFRKEGQNVTLSCEQNLNHDAMYWYRQDPGQGLRLIYYSQIVNDFQKGDIAEGYSVSREKKESFPLTVTSAQKNPTAFYLCASSRAIGTAHEKLFFGSGTQLSVL.

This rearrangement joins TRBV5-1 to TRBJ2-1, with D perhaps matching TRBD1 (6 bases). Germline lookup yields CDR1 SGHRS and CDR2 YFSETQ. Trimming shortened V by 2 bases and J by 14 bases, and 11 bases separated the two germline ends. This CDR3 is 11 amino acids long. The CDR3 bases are TGCGCCAGCAGCTTCAGGGGTGATAAGTTCTTC. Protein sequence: CASSFRGDKFF.

CDR3 in DNA: TGTGCCATCAGACAGGGGGCCTACGAGCAGTACTTC. It translates to CAIRQGAYEQYF. The genes are TRBV10-3 and TRBJ2-7; TRBD1 agrees at 8 bases. Germline CDR1 ENHRY, CDR2 SYGVKD. The V gene end was trimmed by 6 bases and the J gene end by 2 bases; junction bases not matched to a gene: 0. The CDR3 covers 12 residues.

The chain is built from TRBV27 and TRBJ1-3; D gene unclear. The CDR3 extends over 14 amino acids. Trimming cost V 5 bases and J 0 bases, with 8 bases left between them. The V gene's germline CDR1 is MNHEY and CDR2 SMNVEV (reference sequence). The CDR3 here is CASSRSDSGNTIYF. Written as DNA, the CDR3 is TGTGCCAGCAGTCGCAGCGACTCTGGAAACACCATATATTTT.

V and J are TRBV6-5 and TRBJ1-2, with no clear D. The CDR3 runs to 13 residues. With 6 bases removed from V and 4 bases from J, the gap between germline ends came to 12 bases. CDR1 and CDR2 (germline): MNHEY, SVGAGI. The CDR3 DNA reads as TGTGCCAGCAGGGCTAGAAGCCTCTATGGCTACACCTTC. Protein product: CASRARSLYGYTF.

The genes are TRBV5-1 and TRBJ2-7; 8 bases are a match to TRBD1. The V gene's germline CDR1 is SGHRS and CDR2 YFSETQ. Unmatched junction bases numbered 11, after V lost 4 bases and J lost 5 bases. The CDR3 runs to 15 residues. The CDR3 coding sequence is TGCGCCAGCAGCCAGAAACAGGGGGAGCTAGACGAGCAGTACTTC. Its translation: CASSQKQGELDEQYF.

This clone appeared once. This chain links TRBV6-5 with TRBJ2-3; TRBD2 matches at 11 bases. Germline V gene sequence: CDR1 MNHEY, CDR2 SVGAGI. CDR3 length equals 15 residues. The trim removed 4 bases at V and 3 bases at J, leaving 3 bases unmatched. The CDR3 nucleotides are TGTGCCAGCAGTTCTAGCGGGGGGTCAACAGATACGCAGTATTTT. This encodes CASSSSGGSTDTQYF.

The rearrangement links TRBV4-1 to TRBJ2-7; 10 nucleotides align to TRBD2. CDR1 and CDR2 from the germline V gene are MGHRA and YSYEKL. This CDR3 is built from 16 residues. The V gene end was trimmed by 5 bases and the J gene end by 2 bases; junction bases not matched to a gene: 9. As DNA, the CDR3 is TGCGCCAGCAGCAACACTGAAGCGGGGGGGCCCTACGAGCAGTACTTC. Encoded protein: CASSNTEAGGPYEQYF.